The subject of this entry is one TCR beta chain. These data belong to a study of shared clonotypes between healthy human individuals. The assay ran at deep level. Genomic DNA (from each subset) was split evenly across several immunoSEQ plates. The assay was immunoSEQ multiplex PCR, and TCRdb's table has in-frame clones only and misses some. Of some 2,100,000 clones listed, approximately 94% are singletons. Terminally differentiated effector memory CD45RA+ cells were excluded by CCR7 positive selection of CD45RO-negative cells. The study drew all its donors from Caucasian adults living in Nashville, Tennessee. The sample comprised naive CD8+ T cells from PBMCs. This receptor was identified in a man between 18 and 35 years old in good health. Some clones in this sample may be carry-over from other donors' samples.

The CDR3, as DNA: TGTGCCAGCAGTGAAGCGTTGGTAGGGGTCACCGGGGAGCTGTTTTTT. It codes for CASSEALVGVTGELFF. The V gene is TRBV2, the J gene TRBJ2-2; D perhaps matches TRBD1 (5 bases). CDR3 length: 16 amino acids. Per the germline V gene, CDR1 is SNHLY and CDR2 is FYNNEI. Between the trimmed V and J ends, which lost 0 bases and 4 bases, there was a span of 12 bases.